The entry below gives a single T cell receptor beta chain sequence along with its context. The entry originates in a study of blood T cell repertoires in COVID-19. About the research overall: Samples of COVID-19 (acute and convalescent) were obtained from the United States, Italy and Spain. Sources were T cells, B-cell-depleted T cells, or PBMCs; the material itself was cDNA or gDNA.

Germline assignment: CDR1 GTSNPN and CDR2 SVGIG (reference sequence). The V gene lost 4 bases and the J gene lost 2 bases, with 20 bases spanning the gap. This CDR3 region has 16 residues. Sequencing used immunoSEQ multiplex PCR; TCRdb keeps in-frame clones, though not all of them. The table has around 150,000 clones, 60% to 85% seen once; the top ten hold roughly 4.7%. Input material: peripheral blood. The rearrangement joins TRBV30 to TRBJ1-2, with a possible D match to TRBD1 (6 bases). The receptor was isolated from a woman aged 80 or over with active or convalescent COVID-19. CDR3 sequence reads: CAWTSSLGQRNYGYTF. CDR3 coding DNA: TGTGCCTGGACCTCTTCCCTAGGACAGCGGAACTATGGCTACACCTTC.